The sequence of this T cell receptor (beta chain) was determined in a study of blood T cell repertoires in COVID-19. Study summary: Some COVID-19 samples were acute and others convalescent; all came from the United States, Italy and Spain.

The CDR3 spans 16 residues. Repertoires were generated with immunoSEQ multiplex PCR, while TCRdb's copy carries only in-frame clones and drops some. The table lists 280,000 or so clones, roughly nine tenths of them singletons. Participant ages covered roughly 18 to 90 years across around 25 US areas. Cohorts were based on clinical histories the participants reported. Two negative PCRs, clearance, or symptom resolution had been documented for recovered Cohort 3 donors. This sequence originates from a woman in her 40s who had recovered from COVID-19. The chain joins TRBV21-1 to TRBJ2-1; the D call TRBD2 from the table was never checked on the DNA. TRBV21-1 has pseudogene status. Sequencing was done on a sample of PBMCs or T cells enriched from blood (not recorded which). The DNA for the CDR3 is TGTGCCAGCAGCGCCCTGGGGACTAGCGGGAGTAGTGAGCAGTTCTTC. It yields the protein CASSALGTSGSSEQFF.